This T cell receptor (beta chain) was profiled in a study of cytomegalovirus exposure and HLA in healthy donors. Whole-study context: Researchers previously reported finding fewer than 140 million unique TCR beta sequences from 170 million or so T cells. An early release of data contained about 85 million unique TCRs, which came from HLA-typed donors. Broader study findings: Analysis was carried out at a later point, and it linked a missense DCLRE1C variant to TCR beta V- and J-gene trimming.

PCR amplification relied on 60 Vbeta primers (plus 13 Jbeta primers). The table came from immunoSEQ multiplex PCR; TCRdb's copy has only in-frame clones and leaves some out. The sample lists around 200,000 clones; more than 65% were seen once. From germline, CDR1 is MNHEY and CDR2 SVGAGI. V dropped 4 bases and J dropped 6 bases, with 15 bases sitting between them. The CDR3 runs to 15 residues. The donors (healthy individuals) were bone marrow donors. Only one count was recorded for this clone. Its antigen remains unidentified. The TCR originated in a woman between 25 and 40 years old in good health and CMV-seropositive. Sequenced sample: PBMCs. The V gene is TRBV6-5, the J gene TRBJ2-2; D is ambiguous. The CDR3 DNA sequence: TGTGCCAGCAGTTTGAATGGTTTTACGGCCGGGGAGCTGTTTTTT. Protein: CASSLNGFTAGELFF.